The 21 T cell receptor beta chains below all came from one sample that was sequenced in a study of blood T cell repertoires in COVID-19 (dated by TCRdb to 2018 to 2020). The method behind the library was the immunoSEQ multiplex PCR assay. Here the immuneACCESS table is served through TCRdb, limited to in-frame sequences with V and J called. Missing clones are a known gap in these copies; in checked studies unresolved V genes cover under half, and the rest lacks a known reason. The sample table contains tens of thousands of clones; only one count was recorded for 74% of them. The ten largest account for 2.5% to 3% of the sample. Specimen: peripheral blood. These receptors were collected from a human donor with acute or convalescent COVID-19. The donor label of this sample is uncertain.

This chain links TRBV9 with TRBJ2-7, with 8 bases that match TRBD2. The CDR3 runs 15 residues. J was trimmed by 2 bases and V by 2 bases; bases with no gene match: 6. CDR1 is SGDLS and CDR2 is YYNGEE in the germline V gene. Here the CDR3 DNA reads TGTGCCAGCAGCGTCCTAGCGGGTCCCACCTACGAGCAGTACTTC. This encodes CASSVLAGPTYEQYF.

The chain is built from TRBV18 and TRBJ2-5; 7 nucleotides match TRBD1. The CDR3 sequence is 15 residues long. Germline loops: CDR1 KGHSH, CDR2 LQKENI. J gave up 4 bases and V 1 base, and 6 bases lay outside the gene matches. CDR3 nucleotide sequence: TGTGCCAGCTCACCACTTGCAGGGGGTGCAGAGACCCAGTACTTC. It encodes CASSPLAGGAETQYF.

The chain links TRBV20-1 to TRBJ2-1; D gene uncertain. CDR3 length: 11 residues. From germline, CDR1 is DFQATT and CDR2 SNEGSKA (reference sequence). Trimming stripped 7 bases from V and 2 bases from J, with 6 bases between. CDR3 loop: CSGLAYNEQFF. CDR3 sequence (DNA): TGCAGTGGGCTAGCCTACAATGAGCAGTTCTTC.

This chain links TRBV28 with TRBJ1-5; no clear D gene. CDR3 length: 18 amino acids. Germline V gene lookup returns CDR1 MDHEN and CDR2 SYDVKM. With 6 bases removed from V and 5 bases from J, the gap between germline ends came to 26 bases. The CDR3 DNA reads TGTGCCAGCAGCCAAAGCGGAGGGAATTCTTTCGTCCATCAGCCCCAGCATTTT. Its translation is CASSQSGGNSFVHQPQHF.

The chain joins TRBV29-1 to TRBJ1-2, with 11 bases lining up with TRBD1. Trimming at V came to 7 bases and at J to 5 bases, leaving 6 bases not matched to a gene. CDR1 and CDR2 (germline): SQVTM, ANQGSEA. The CDR3 loop spans 13 amino acids. CDR3 sequence reads: CSAGQGAGYGYTF. The CDR3 nucleotides read TGCAGCGCCGGACAGGGGGCGGGGTATGGCTACACCTTC.

The V call is TRBV28, the J call TRBJ1-5; D might be TRBD1 (5 bases). The CDR3 loop spans 15 amino acids. V dropped 5 bases and J dropped 0 bases, with 11 bases sitting between them. CDR1 and CDR2 (germline): MDHEN, SYDVKM. CDR3 protein: CASSIGGDSNQPQHF. The DNA for the CDR3 is TGTGCCAGCAGTATCGGGGGGGATAGCAATCAGCCCCAGCATTTT. The entire variable domain, with the rest obtained from reference TRBV28 and TRBJ1-5, is as follows: DVKVTQSSRYLVKRTGEKVFLECVQDMDHENMFWYRQDPGLGLRLIYFSYDVKMKEKGDIPEGYSVSREKKERFSLILESASTNQTSMYLCASSIGGDSNQPQHFGDGTRLSIL.

This sequence joins TRBV14 and TRBJ2-2; no firm D call. Trimming took off 0 bases at V and 4 bases at J, with 9 bases between the two ends. Per the germline V gene, CDR1 is SGHDN and CDR2 is FVKESK. This CDR3 is built from 15 residues. The CDR3 loop reads CASSQDHHITGELFF. CDR3 sequence (DNA): TGTGCCAGCAGCCAAGATCACCACATCACCGGGGAGCTGTTTTTT.

The J gene is TRBJ2-3, the V gene TRBV9; a weak D match, TRBD2 (5 bases). V was pared by 0 bases and J by 4 bases, with 9 bases between. This CDR3 is built from 14 residues. Germline-derived CDR1 and CDR2 are SGDLS and YYNGEE. For the CDR3, the DNA is TGTGCCAGCAGCGTAGGGATGGGAGCAGATACGCAGTATTTT. Translation gives CASSVGMGADTQYF.

Turning to this clone: A much larger clone lies a single base off, so this may be a read error. The V call is TRBV2, the J call TRBJ2-7, with D perhaps TRBD1 (6 bases). Trimming took 1 base from V and 0 from J, leaving 13 bases between them. CDR3 length: 16 amino acids. In germline, CDR1 is SNHLY, CDR2 FYNNEI. Written as DNA, the CDR3 is TGTGCCAGCAGTGAAGGGGGCACAGGGCCCTCCTACGAGCAGTACTTC. It yields the protein CASSEGGTGPSYEQYF.

CDR3 sequence reads: CASSNSLHGYTF. The CDR3 DNA follows: TGTGCCAGTAGTAACAGCCTCCATGGCTACACCTTC. J is TRBJ1-2 and V is TRBV19; D call uncertain. The CDR3 spans 12 residues. Germline lookup yields CDR1 LNHDA and CDR2 SQIVND (reference sequence). The ends were cut back, 4 bases at V and 6 bases at J, with 9 bases in the middle.

The sample holds one count of this clone. J is TRBJ1-3 and V is TRBV27; D gene ambiguous. Trimming removed 2 bases at V and 1 base at J, with 6 bases between. The CDR3 is 14 residues long. Germline V CDR1 and CDR2: MNHEY, SMNVEV (reference sequence). Written as DNA, the CDR3 is TGTGCCAGCAGTTTAGGGAGGTCTGGAAACACCATATATTTT. Its translation: CASSLGRSGNTIYF.

The chain recombines TRBV7-8 with TRBJ1-6, with D tentatively TRBD1 (5 bases). Germline V gene data show CDR1 as SGHVS and CDR2 as FQNEAQ. The V end was cut by 5 bases, the J end by 1 base, with 9 bases between. The CDR3 runs 15 residues. The CDR3 is CASSIDSSYNSPLHF. CDR3 DNA: TGTGCCAGCAGCATTGACAGTTCCTATAATTCACCCCTCCACTTT.

The chain uses TRBV5-6 and TRBJ1-3; D might be TRBD1 (6 bases). V dropped 1 base and J dropped 0 bases, with 17 bases sitting between them. From germline, CDR1 is SGHDT and CDR2 YYEEEE. The CDR3 sequence is 18 residues long. CDR3 in DNA: TGTGCCAGCAGCTTGAGGGGGTTGACAGCCCGCTCTGGAAACACCATATATTTT. Residues: CASSLRGLTARSGNTIYF.

The chain recombines TRBV24-1 with TRBJ1-6; 8 bases align to TRBD1. J was trimmed by 6 bases and V by 10 bases; bases with no gene match: 7. This CDR3 comprises 14 residues. Germline V CDR1 and CDR2: KGHDR, SFDVKD. The CDR3 sequence: CATSAGTGNSPLHF. The CDR3 DNA follows: TGTGCCACTTCAGCCGGGACAGGTAATTCACCCCTCCACTTT.

The V gene is TRBV7-3, the J gene TRBJ1-2, with 7 bases fitting TRBD1. V lost 3 bases to trimming and J lost 8 bases; unmatched junction nucleotides: 6. CDR1 is SGHTA and CDR2 is FQGTGA in the germline V gene. The CDR3 extends over 13 amino acids. The chain's CDR3 is CASSLTGTEGYTF. CDR3 nucleotide sequence: TGTGCCAGCAGCTTGACCGGGACAGAAGGCTACACCTTC.

This clone was seen only a few times. The chain links TRBV25-1 to TRBJ2-5; D might be TRBD1 (6 bases). The CDR3 has 15 residues. Trimming took 3 bases from V and 0 from J, leaving 11 bases between them. Germline V gene data show CDR1 as MGHDK and CDR2 as SYGVNS. For the CDR3, the DNA is TGTGCCAGCAGTGATCCCGACAGGTACCAAGAGACCCAGTACTTC. Translated: CASSDPDRYQETQYF.

This clone was detected a few times. The CDR3 loop reads CASSLEGGMSNQPQHF. Written as DNA, the CDR3 is TGTGCCAGCAGCTTGGAAGGCGGTATGAGCAATCAGCCCCAGCATTTT. The rearrangement joins TRBV5-5 to TRBJ1-5; D gene uncertain. V was cut by 0 bases and J by 1 base, with 11 bases left in between. The length of the CDR3 is 16 residues. CDR1 and CDR2 (germline): SGHKS, YYEKEE (reference sequence).

The J gene is TRBJ1-1, the V gene TRBV27, with D uncertain. The CDR3 is made up of 15 amino acids. Trimming pared 0 bases from V and 0 bases from J, leaving 8 bases between. Germline assignment: CDR1 MNHEY and CDR2 SMNVEV (reference sequence). The CDR3 is CASSLSGNMNTEAFF. The CDR3 DNA reads TGTGCCAGCAGTTTATCGGGCAACATGAACACTGAAGCTTTCTTT.

The chain links TRBV7-6 to TRBJ1-1, with D tentatively TRBD1 (5 bases). The CDR3 extends over 15 amino acids. The germline gives CDR1 SGHVS, CDR2 FNYEAQ. The V and J ends lost 1 base and 1 base respectively, with 10 bases between them. In DNA form, the CDR3 reads TGTGCCAGCAGCTTAGGTGCGACAGCGAACACTGAAGCTTTCTTT. Translated: CASSLGATANTEAFF.

Note on this clone: An end of the junction differs from the germline gene, which may be a read error. This chain joins TRBV5-1 and TRBJ1-2; D unresolved. Germline V gene data show CDR1 as SGHRS and CDR2 as YFSETQ. The CDR3 covers 14 residues. CDR3 sequence: CASRTVAFNHGYTF. DNA of the CDR3: TGCGCCAGCAGAACGGTAGCTTTTAACCATGGCTACACCTTC.

The chain recombines TRBV6-2 or TRBV6-3 with TRBJ2-5; D might be TRBD2 (6 bases). CDR3 length: 15 amino acids. V gave up 2 bases and J gave up 2 bases, with 12 bases separating them. Germline V gene data show CDR1 as MNHEY and CDR2 as SVGEGT. The CDR3 region has the DNA TGTGCCAGCAGTTACGGGGGGAGAGGACAAGAGACCCAGTACTTC. It is translated as CASSYGGRGQETQYF.